This entry lists 21 T cell receptor beta chains sequenced from one sample in a study of CD4 T cells in relation to SARS-CoV-2 and coronaviruses. These receptors are not linked to any known antigen. The method was immunoSEQ multiplex PCR; TCRdb's version includes in-frame clones alone and lacks a portion of them. The sample yields around 25,000 clones, more than 75% seen once. Before the COVID-19 pandemic, during about 2011-2018, CD4+ T cells were taken from unexposed donors. CD4+ T cells were isolated from the cells after 10 days of culture. Sequencing input: CD4+ T cells from PBMCs, cultured in vitro. The receptor set was obtained from a human donor in good health.

This chain connects TRBV7-9 to TRBJ1-4; D is unresolved. The V gene lost 3 bases and the J gene lost 1 base, with 6 bases spanning the gap. CDR3 size: 14 residues. Germline assignment: CDR1 SEHNR and CDR2 FQNEAQ (reference sequence). CDR3 sequence: CASSFGRTNEKLFF. CDR3 coding DNA: TGTGCCAGCAGCTTCGGCAGAACTAATGAAAAACTGTTTTTT.

V gene TRBV2 combines with J gene TRBJ1-1, with D unresolved. The CDR3 is 14 amino acids. Trimming cost V 7 bases and J 0 bases, with 12 bases left between them. The V gene's germline CDR1 is SNHLY and CDR2 FYNNEI. For the CDR3, the DNA is TGTGCCAGCACTGGAGGAACAATGAACACTGAAGCTTTCTTT. The encoded protein is CASTGGTMNTEAFF.

The rearrangement joins TRBV28 to TRBJ1-1; D remains ambiguous. Per the germline V gene, CDR1 is MDHEN and CDR2 is SYDVKM. The CDR3 is made up of 13 amino acids. V was cut by 7 bases and J by 1 base, with 10 bases left in between. The CDR3 region is CASITNRNTEAFF. CDR3 DNA: TGTGCCAGCATTACAAACCGGAACACTGAAGCTTTCTTT.

The V call is TRBV9, the J call TRBJ2-2, with a weak D call TRBD2 (5 bases). CDR3 length equals 16 residues. The germline V and J ends were trimmed by 5 bases and 5 bases, with 19 bases remaining between them. Germline CDR1 and CDR2: SGDLS and YYNGEE. In DNA form, the CDR3 reads TGTGCCAGCAGTGGCGGACTCCTAGGGCGGACCGGGGAGCTGTTTTTT. Protein sequence: CASSGGLLGRTGELFF.

The chain is built from TRBV6-1 and TRBJ2-5, with 10 bases that match TRBD1. CDR3 length: 15 residues. From germline, CDR1 is MNHNS and CDR2 SASEGT. The junction had 6 bases not matched to a gene; V was cut back by 3 bases and J by 5 bases. CDR3 protein: CASSDRQGARETQYF. DNA for the CDR3: TGTGCCAGCAGTGACCGACAGGGGGCCCGGGAGACCCAGTACTTC.

This clone was detected once. This chain links TRBV27 with TRBJ1-1; unclear D gene. The CDR3 extends over 16 amino acids. Germline V CDR1 and CDR2: MNHEY, SMNVEV (reference sequence). V dropped 0 bases and J dropped 9 bases, with 20 bases sitting between them. CDR3 sequence: CASSLSPWQALEKAFF. CDR3 coding DNA: TGTGCCAGCAGTTTATCCCCGTGGCAGGCGTTGGAAAAAGCTTTCTTT.

V and J are TRBV30 and TRBJ2-5, with D unclear. Per the germline V gene, CDR1 is GTSNPN and CDR2 is SVGIG (reference sequence). The CDR3 runs to 11 residues. V lost 2 bases and J lost 5, with 6 bases in between. Here the CDR3 DNA reads TGTGCCTGGAGTTTGGGGGAGACCCAGTACTTC. This sequence encodes CAWSLGETQYF.

The chain is built from TRBV7-3 and TRBJ2-3; D gene uncertain. The CDR3 is made up of 13 amino acids. CDR1 SGHTA and CDR2 FQGTGA come from the germline V gene. V lost 0 bases and J 4 bases, leaving 5 bases between the germline ends. The CDR3 here is CASSLTGPDTQYF. CDR3 nucleotide sequence: TGTGCCAGCAGCTTAACGGGTCCAGATACGCAGTATTTT.

The chain has TRBV5-1 and TRBJ2-3; possible D gene TRBD1, 6 bases. CDR1 SGHRS and CDR2 YFSETQ come from the germline V gene. CDR3 length equals 15 residues. V shed 1 base and J shed 0 bases, with 9 bases lying between them. The chain's CDR3 is CASSLQQGSTDTQYF. The CDR3 coding sequence is TGCGCCAGCAGCTTGCAACAGGGTAGCACAGATACGCAGTATTTT.

The chain combines TRBV6-2 or TRBV6-3 with TRBJ1-2; no clear D gene. The CDR3 runs to 12 residues. Trimming took off 5 bases at V and 5 bases at J, with 9 bases between the two ends. Germline values: CDR1 MNHEY, CDR2 SVGEGT. Written as DNA, the CDR3 is TGTGCCAGCAGTGACGGACCTTATGGCTACACCTTC. Encoded protein: CASSDGPYGYTF.

V gene TRBV27 combines with J gene TRBJ2-2, with D unresolved. Germline loops: CDR1 MNHEY, CDR2 SMNVEV (reference sequence). This CDR3 contains 15 residues. Trimming took 1 base from V and 5 from J, leaving 11 bases between them. The CDR3 loop reads CASSLFEGLTGELFF. The CDR3 DNA is TGTGCCAGCAGTTTATTCGAAGGTTTAACCGGGGAGCTGTTTTTT.

CDR3 in amino acids: CASSLTGVNGYTF. The CDR3 DNA reads as TGTGCCAGCAGCTTGACAGGGGTGAATGGCTACACCTTC. The J gene is TRBJ1-2, the V gene TRBV5-8; 7 bases fit TRBD1. The ends lost 1 base at V and 6 bases at J; junction bases unmatched: 3. The CDR3 is 13 amino acids. The germline V gene has CDR1 SGHTS and CDR2 YDEGEE.

This clone was detected only a few times. The CDR3 loop is CASSKRQGLAELNEQFF. The DNA for the CDR3 is TGTGCCAGCAGCAAAAGGCAGGGGCTAGCGGAACTCAATGAGCAGTTCTTC. V gene TRBV21-1 combines with J gene TRBJ2-1; the table assigns TRBD2, which was not confirmed against the DNA. TRBV21-1 is given as a pseudogene. There are 17 residues in the CDR3.

In its sample, this clone was seen a few times. The V gene is TRBV7-8, the J gene TRBJ1-2, with D possibly TRBD1 on 5 matching bases. Trimming removed 4 bases from V and 8 bases from J, with 14 bases in between. Looked up from germline, CDR1 is SGHVS and CDR2 is FQNEAQ. The CDR3 is made up of 13 amino acids. The CDR3 coding sequence is TGTGCCAGCAGCTACCAGGGACCTGGCGGCTACACCTTC. Translated, it gives CASSYQGPGGYTF.

The sample holds a few counts of this clone. This chain connects TRBV10-1 to TRBJ1-5; D might be TRBD1 (6 bases). This CDR3 spans 13 amino acids. Deletions cut 5 bases from V and 7 bases from J, with 12 bases between. The germline V gene has CDR1 WNHNN and CDR2 SYGVQD (reference sequence). This CDR3 is CASSQGKGQPQHF. The DNA for the CDR3 is TGCGCCAGCAGTCAGGGGAAGGGGCAGCCCCAGCATTTT.

V is TRBV5-1 and J is TRBJ2-7, with D maybe TRBD2 (6 bases). The CDR3 spans 14 residues. V was shortened by 0 bases and J by 4 bases, with 11 bases between the two germline ends. Germline CDR1 SGHRS, CDR2 YFSETQ. The CDR3 sequence: CASSLVAEGYEQYF. The CDR3 DNA reads TGCGCCAGCAGCTTGGTGGCGGAGGGATACGAGCAGTACTTC.

The gene calls are TRBV19 and TRBJ2-5; TRBD1 aligns across 12 bases. Germline CDR1 and CDR2: LNHDA and SQIVND (reference sequence). The CDR3 has 18 residues. Trimming removed 0 bases from V and 2 bases from J; junction bases left unmatched: 7. CDR3: CASSIDPPGQGAQETQYF. The CDR3 DNA sequence: TGTGCCAGTAGTATAGATCCCCCGGGACAGGGGGCACAAGAGACCCAGTACTTC.

The rearrangement joins TRBV18 to TRBJ2-2; TRBD2 might be the D (6 bases). Trimming removed 6 bases at V and 6 bases at J, with 11 bases between. There are 13 residues in the CDR3. The germline V gene encodes CDR1 KGHSH and CDR2 LQKENI. The CDR3 reads CASSQLAPGELFF. The DNA of the CDR3 is TGTGCCAGCTCCCAACTAGCCCCCGGGGAGCTGTTTTTT.

The chain uses TRBV20-1 and TRBJ2-1, with 9 bases fitting TRBD2. CDR3 length: 14 residues. The V gene's germline CDR1 is DFQATT and CDR2 SNEGSKA (reference sequence). After removal of 3 bases from V and 6 bases from J, the junction contained 6 bases not matched to a gene. CDR3 loop: CSASSSGSGNEQFF. The CDR3 DNA follows: TGCAGTGCTAGTAGTAGCGGGAGTGGCAATGAGCAGTTCTTC.

V gene TRBV4-1 combines with J gene TRBJ2-2, with 9 bases that match TRBD2. With V trimmed by 4 bases and J by 0 bases, 9 bases remained unmatched. CDR1 and CDR2 from the germline V gene are MGHRA and YSYEKL. This CDR3 has 18 amino acids. The CDR3 bases are TGCGCCAGCAGCCCCCCAACCGGACTAGCGACGAACACCGGGGAGCTGTTTTTT. Amino acid sequence: CASSPPTGLATNTGELFF.

J is TRBJ1-3 and V is TRBV5-1; D might be TRBD1 (5 bases). This CDR3 spans 15 amino acids. CDR1 and CDR2 from the germline V gene are SGHRS and YFSETQ. The ends were cut back, 2 bases at V and 2 bases at J, with 11 bases in the middle. CDR3 protein: CASSFGARAGNTIYF. The DNA of the CDR3 is TGCGCCAGCAGCTTCGGGGCGAGAGCTGGAAACACCATATATTTT. The whole variable domain, remainder taken from reference TRBV5-1 and TRBJ1-3, is KAGVTQTPRYLIKTRGQQVTLSCSPISGHRSVSWYQQTPGQGLQFLFEYFSETQRNKGNFPGRFSGRQFSNSRSEMNVSTLELGDSALYLCASSFGARAGNTIYFGEGSWLTVV.